This passage covers 17 T cell receptor beta chains from one sample sequenced in a study of identifying expanded T cells in peripheral blood. The method was immunoSEQ multiplex PCR; TCRdb's version includes in-frame clones alone and lacks a portion of them. This sample has tens of thousands of clones, with about 83% found just once. Input material: blood. Source of these receptors: a person between 18 and 75 years old in good health.

The J gene is TRBJ2-3, the V gene TRBV29-1; D gene unclear. Between the trimmed V and J ends, which lost 4 bases and 3 bases, there was a span of 5 bases. The germline gives CDR1 SQVTM, CDR2 ANQGSEA. The CDR3 runs to 11 residues. In DNA, the CDR3 is TGCAGCGTTGTAGTAACAGATACGCAGTATTTT. The encoded protein is CSVVVTDTQYF.

The chain combines TRBV7-6 with TRBJ2-6, with TRBD2 matching over 13 bases. Germline loops: CDR1 SGHVS, CDR2 FNYEAQ. The CDR3 has 20 amino acids. Trimming cost V 4 bases and J 4 bases; bases outside gene matches: 13. CDR3 DNA sequence: TGTGCCAGCAGCTCCTGGTTACTAGCGGGAGGGCCTGGAGGGGCCAACGTCCTGACTTTC. Amino acid sequence: CASSSWLLAGGPGGANVLTF.

This chain connects TRBV7-9 to TRBJ1-5; 7 nucleotides match TRBD1. The CDR3 covers 15 residues. J gave up 2 bases and V 5 bases, and 6 bases lay outside the gene matches. Per the germline V gene, CDR1 is SEHNR and CDR2 is FQNEAQ (reference sequence). The CDR3 nucleotides are TGTGCCAGCAGCCCAGGGGGGGAGTGCAATCAGCCCCAGCATTTT. Protein: CASSPGGECNQPQHF.

The V and J genes are TRBV10-3 and TRBJ1-5, with D hard to call. CDR3 length: 17 residues. Germline V gene data show CDR1 as ENHRY and CDR2 as SYGVKD. V lost 3 bases and J 1 base, leaving 16 bases between the germline ends. The CDR3 coding sequence is TGTGCCATCAGTGATCCAACAAGGAGGGCCAGCAATCAGCCCCAGCATTTT. Translating gives CAISDPTRRASNQPQHF.

V and J are TRBV18 and TRBJ2-1; D could derive from TRBD1 or TRBD2 (5 bases each). Germline V gene sequence: CDR1 KGHSH, CDR2 LQKENI. This CDR3 is 13 amino acids long. V gave up 1 base and J gave up 7 bases, with 8 bases separating them. The CDR3 spells CASSPLGRNEQFF. The CDR3 coding sequence is TGTGCCAGCTCACCACTGGGACGGAATGAGCAGTTCTTC.

The chain employs TRBV29-1 and TRBJ2-4; possibly TRBD2 for D (7 bases). V was clipped by 3 bases and J by 3 bases, with 15 bases between them. In germline, CDR1 is SQVTM, CDR2 ANQGSEA. This CDR3 is 15 amino acids long. CDR3 sequence: CSVDKGGMGKNIQYF. The CDR3 DNA reads TGCAGCGTTGATAAGGGGGGGATGGGCAAAAACATTCAGTACTTC.

The chain uses TRBV27 and TRBJ2-3, with 7 bases fitting TRBD1. In germline, CDR1 is MNHEY, CDR2 SMNVEV (reference sequence). Losses at the gene ends were 5 bases for V and 5 bases for J; bases not matched to a gene: 7. This CDR3 has 14 amino acids. CDR3 sequence: CASSPGQARDTQYF. The CDR3 DNA reads TGTGCCAGCAGTCCCGGACAGGCACGAGATACGCAGTATTTT.

J is TRBJ2-1 and V is TRBV23-1; 10 nucleotides match TRBD2. Being an ORF, TRBV23-1 has a function that is uncertain. Trimming took 3 bases from V and 0 from J; bases not matched to a gene: 14. CDR3 length equals 20 residues. CDR3 protein: CASSHKGLAVCRSSYNEQFF. The CDR3, as DNA: TGCGCCAGCAGTCATAAAGGACTAGCGGTATGCCGAAGCTCCTACAATGAGCAGTTCTTC.

The rearrangement links TRBV27 to TRBJ2-6; D remains ambiguous. Between the trimmed V and J ends, which lost 3 bases and 0 bases, there was a span of 12 bases. This CDR3 is 17 amino acids long. CDR1 and CDR2 (germline): MNHEY, SMNVEV (reference sequence). CDR3 nucleotide sequence: TGTGCCAGCAGTTTCCGATCTGATCCCTCTGGGGCCAACGTCCTGACTTTC. This codes for CASSFRSDPSGANVLTF.

The chain carries TRBV5-1 and TRBJ2-7; 7 nucleotides agree with TRBD1. The CDR3 has 16 amino acids. The germline V gene encodes CDR1 SGHRS and CDR2 YFSETQ. With 0 bases clipped from V and 5 bases from J, the junction kept 11 bases outside the gene matches. CDR3 nucleotides: TGCGCCAGCAGCTTGGCCGGGGACAGACGGACCCACGAGCAGTACTTC. This encodes CASSLAGDRRTHEQYF. The full variable domain, in which reference TRBV5-1 and TRBJ2-7 provide the parts outside the CDR3, is KAGVTQTPRYLIKTRGQQVTLSCSPISGHRSVSWYQQTPGQGLQFLFEYFSETQRNKGNFPGRFSGRQFSNSRSEMNVSTLELGDSALYLCASSLAGDRRTHEQYFGPGTRLTVT.

The V call is TRBV4-1, the J call TRBJ1-4, with 9 bases lining up with TRBD1. With V trimmed by 0 bases and J by 5 bases, 7 bases remained unmatched. Per the germline V gene, CDR1 is MGHRA and CDR2 is YSYEKL. The CDR3 has 17 amino acids. CDR3 sequence (DNA): TGCGCCAGCAGCCAAGAGGGGGGCGGACAGGGGAATGAAAAACTGTTTTTT. Translating gives CASSQEGGGQGNEKLFF.

CDR3 sequence: CASRRIVSGDYEQYF. The CDR3 coding sequence is TGTGCCAGCAGACGCATCGTGTCAGGGGACTACGAGCAGTACTTC. The rearrangement uses TRBV28 and TRBJ2-7, with a weak D call TRBD1 (6 bases). Germline V gene lookup returns CDR1 MDHEN and CDR2 SYDVKM. Trimming shortened V by 6 bases and J by 3 bases, and 18 bases separated the two germline ends. CDR3 length: 15 amino acids. Full variable domain (missing parts from reference TRBV28 and TRBJ2-7): DVKVTQSSRYLVKRTGEKVFLECVQDMDHENMFWYRQDPGLGLRLIYFSYDVKMKEKGDIPEGYSVSREKKERFSLILESASTNQTSMYLCASRRIVSGDYEQYFGPGTRLTVT.

The CDR3 DNA reads as TGTGCCAGCAGCTCAAACAGGGGATCGGGGACCGGGGAGCTGTTTTTT. It yields the protein CASSSNRGSGTGELFF. The chain uses TRBV5-4 and TRBJ2-2, with 7 bases identical to TRBD1. V lost 3 bases and J lost 5; bases outside the gene matches: 10. The CDR3 covers 16 residues. The germline gives CDR1 SGHNT, CDR2 YYREEE (reference sequence). Combining the CDR3 with reference TRBV5-4 and TRBJ2-2 gives the whole variable domain ETGVTQSPTHLIKTRGQQVTLRCSSQSGHNTVSWYQQALGQGPQFIFQYYREEENGRGNFPPRFSGLQFPNYSSELNVNALELDDSALYLCASSSNRGSGTGELFFGEGSRLTVL.

This clone was seen only a few times. The rearrangement joins TRBV7-9 to TRBJ1-2; D is unclear. V dropped 1 base and J dropped 1 base, with 7 bases sitting between them. This CDR3 contains 14 residues. Per the germline V gene, CDR1 is SEHNR and CDR2 is FQNEAQ (reference sequence). CDR3: CASSLDTNNYGYTF. CDR3 coding DNA: TGTGCCAGCAGCTTAGACACAAATAACTATGGCTACACCTTC.

The rearrangement joins TRBV30 to TRBJ1-1; no reliable D call. V lost 5 bases and J 1 base, leaving 8 bases between the germline ends. This CDR3 contains 12 residues. Germline assignment: CDR1 GTSNPN and CDR2 SVGIG (reference sequence). Here the CDR3 reads CAWGRRNTEAFF. The CDR3 nucleotides read TGTGCCTGGGGCAGAAGGAACACTGAAGCTTTCTTT. The full variable domain, in which reference TRBV30 and TRBJ1-1 provide the parts outside the CDR3, is SQTIHQWPATLVQPVGSPLSLECTVEGTSNPNLYWYRQAAGRGLQLLFYSVGIGQISSEVPQNLSASRPQDRQFILSSKKLLLSDSGFYLCAWGRRNTEAFFGQGTRLTVV.

The chain joins TRBV7-2 to TRBJ2-7; TRBD2 agrees at 11 bases. V trimming: 5 bases; J trimming: 6 bases; junction bases outside the gene matches: 18. Germline lookup yields CDR1 SGHTA and CDR2 FQGNSA. CDR3 size: 18 residues. Written as DNA, the CDR3 is TGTGCCAGCAGCCCTAAACCCCACGGACTAGCGGGCCGAGGCGAGCAGTACTTC. Translating it yields CASSPKPHGLAGRGEQYF.

The rearrangement joins TRBV7-2 to TRBJ2-7; D perhaps matches TRBD2 (6 bases). Germline V gene lookup returns CDR1 SGHTA and CDR2 FQGNSA. This CDR3 spans 16 amino acids. Trimming shortened V by 4 bases and J by 2 bases, and 18 bases separated the two germline ends. CDR3 sequence (DNA): TGTGCCAGCAGCTCCCTCCGTGGGCGGGGCACCTACGAGCAGTACTTC. It yields the protein CASSSLRGRGTYEQYF.